This TCR beta chain originates from a study of blood T cells in healthy people across ages. The CDR3 spans 16 residues. Germline-derived CDR1 and CDR2 are SGDLS and YYNGEE. The V and J ends lost 0 bases and 0 bases respectively, with 7 bases between them. The second PCR ran roughly 7 to 12 cycles with a sample-barcoded 5' primer and J-beta primers. TCRdb recomputed calls from the 5' RACE reads with MiXCR, one row per CDR3 protein. The sample yields 1.5 million to 2 million distinct CDR3 sequences, roughly 49% seen once. This chain uses TRBV9 with TRBJ2-6, with D unresolved. This TCR derives from a woman aged 40 to 49 in good health. Material: blood. The CDR3 region has the DNA TGTGCCAGCAGCGTAGATCTCCACTCTGGGGCCAACGTCCTGACTTTC. Protein: CASSVDLHSGANVLTF.